The rows below give T cell receptor beta chains drawn from one sample of a study of blood T cell repertoires in COVID-19. The table came from immunoSEQ multiplex PCR; TCRdb's copy has only in-frame clones and leaves some out. The sample records 240,000 or so clones, around 83% being singletons. The sequencing sample was made of peripheral blood. The receptors were sampled from a man younger than 45 who had recovered from COVID-19. The conserved cysteine and the conserved F or W are not part of the CDR3 here. Each record gives: clone size, J gene, V gene, CDR3 protein. Some rows have no size entry. The others give once, few or many, or a class for an expanded clone.

>NA|TRBJ2-1|TRBV4-1
ASSRKELAGAQSSYNEQF
>NA|TRBJ2-5|TRBV13
ASSLLRGGRETQY
>NA|TRBJ2-2|TRBV18
ASSAKEAGGGELF
>NA|TRBJ1-4|TRBV12-5
ASGLVLGQSNEKLF
>once|TRBJ1-3|TRBV2
ASSGQLQSGNTIY
>once|TRBJ1-1|TRBV11-2
ASSSDFWGVNTEAF
>NA|TRBJ2-5|TRBV19
ASSPPSETQY
>NA|TRBJ1-6|TRBV19
ASSLTAYNSPLH
>NA|TRBJ1-1|TRBV2
ASRWQGGAF
>NA|TRBJ1-5|TRBV19
ASTGTGGFNQPQH
>NA|TRBJ1-2|TRBV18
ASSPLSPNYGYT
>NA|TRBJ1-6|TRBV7-2
ASGKVGVSPLH
>NA|TRBJ1-1|TRBV3-1/TRBV3-2
ASSRSYNGQGFLTEAF
>NA|TRBJ2-3|TRBV5-1
ASSRIGGVADTQY
>few|TRBJ1-3|TRBV18
ASSPGQGDGNTIY
>NA|TRBJ2-3|TRBV5-1
ASSLGTDTDTQY
>NA|TRBJ2-2|TRBV28
ASNRRGLAGELF
>NA|TRBJ2-3|TRBV9
ASSPGGGGLAVDTQY
>NA|TRBJ1-2|TRBV3-1/TRBV3-2
ASSHRGSNYGYT
>NA|TRBJ1-4|TRBV6-5
ASRGPGTANEKLF
>once|TRBJ2-5|TRBV7-9
ASSGNMGAGGPWETQY
>NA|TRBJ1-6|TRBV9
ASSPPLRGSGNSPLH
>NA|TRBJ2-3|TRBV7-7
ASSLELGLAGTQY
>NA|TRBJ1-1|TRBV19
ASSIGRNTEAF
>NA|TRBJ2-5|TRBV7-8
ASSLEYSRVETQY
>NA|TRBJ2-6|TRBV9
ASSVVSGFLEGTGANVLT
>NA|TRBJ1-5|TRBV7-9
ASSFSIGQPQH
>once|TRBJ1-1|TRBV18
ASSRQVDTEAF
>NA|TRBJ2-7|TRBV29-1
SVEERGTGAYEQY
>NA|TRBJ2-3|TRBV12-5
ASGPGVRDTQY
>NA|TRBJ2-1|TRBV7-3
ASSSVGAGGPGEQF
>NA|TRBJ2-3|TRBV7-2
ASSLGGDTDTQY
>NA|TRBJ1-2|TRBV2
ASSEVGDSLNGYT
>NA|TRBJ2-1|TRBV7-3
ASSAGGVYNEQF
>NA|TRBJ1-2|TRBV29-1
SATSGGMYGYT
>NA|TRBJ2-1|TRBV14
ASSSSGPYQF
>NA|TRBJ2-1|TRBV19
ASSPPAGGGYNEQF
>NA|TRBJ2-1|TRBV9
ASSVGSGLAAMYNEQF
>once|TRBJ2-1|TRBV19
ASRTTSGASYNEQF
>NA|TRBJ2-1|TRBV2
ASSENTGSGEQF